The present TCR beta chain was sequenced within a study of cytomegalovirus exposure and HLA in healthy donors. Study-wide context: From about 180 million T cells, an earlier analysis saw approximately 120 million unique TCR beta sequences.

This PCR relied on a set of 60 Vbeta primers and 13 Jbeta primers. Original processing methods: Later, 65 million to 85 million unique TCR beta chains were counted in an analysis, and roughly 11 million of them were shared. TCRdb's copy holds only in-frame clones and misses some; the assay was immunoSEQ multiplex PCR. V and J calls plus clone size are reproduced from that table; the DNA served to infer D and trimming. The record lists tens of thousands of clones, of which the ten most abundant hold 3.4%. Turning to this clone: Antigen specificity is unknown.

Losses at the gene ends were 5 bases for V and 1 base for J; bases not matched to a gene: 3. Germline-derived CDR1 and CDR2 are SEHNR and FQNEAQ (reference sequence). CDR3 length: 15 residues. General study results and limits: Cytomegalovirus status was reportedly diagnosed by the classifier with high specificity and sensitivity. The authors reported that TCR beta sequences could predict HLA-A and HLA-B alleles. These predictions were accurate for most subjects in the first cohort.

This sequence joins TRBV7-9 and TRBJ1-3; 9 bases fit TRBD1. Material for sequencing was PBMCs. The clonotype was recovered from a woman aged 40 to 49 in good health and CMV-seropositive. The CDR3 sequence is CASSRTGASGNTIYF. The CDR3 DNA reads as TGTGCCAGCAGCCGGACAGGGGCTTCTGGAAACACCATATATTTT.